The clone carrying this T cell receptor (beta chain) showed up just once. Its specificity is unknown. The record originates from a study of Graves' ophthalmopathy and Graves' hyperthyroidism. RNA transcripts served as template for amplifying TCR beta CDR3 sequences. An initial RT-PCR round employing HTBI primers preceded a second-round multiplex PCR. Using its own MiXCR run on the multiplex PCR reads, TCRdb lists one record per CDR3 protein. The sample has 1 million to 1.3 million distinct CDR3 sequences; about two fifths are singletons. Study-wide findings and caveats: Forecasting of ophthalmopathy progression by the model achieved approximately 70% sensitivity and approximately 72% specificity.

Germline values: CDR1 SQVTM, CDR2 ANQGSEA. The CDR3 length is 12 residues. V shed 6 bases, J shed 9 bases, and the junction held 3 bases outside the gene matches. Sequenced sample: peripheral blood or thyroid tissue (not recorded which). The TCR originated in an adult man with Graves' hyperthyroidism. The V call is TRBV29-1, the J call TRBJ1-6; 9 nucleotides match TRBD1. In nucleotides, the CDR3 is TGCAGCGTCGTGGACAGGGGTTCACCCCTCCACTTT. Translation gives CSVVDRGSPLHF.